The following is a TCR beta chain sequence with its context. Its antigen is currently unknown. Autoimmune disease history or systemic immunosuppression disqualified patients. Only in-frame clones appear in the TCRdb table, and some are missing; sequencing was by immunoSEQ multiplex PCR. The profile shows about 100,000 clones, approximately 91% of them singletons. V lost 4 bases and J lost 0; bases outside the gene matches: 6. CDR1 and CDR2 from the germline V gene are LNHDA and SQIVND (reference sequence). The CDR3 runs 15 residues. This entry is derived from a study of OX40 agonist ivuxolimab in advanced cancers. Whole-study context: Patients receiving dose escalation had hepatocellular carcinoma, melanoma, renal cell or head and neck cancer. Findings and caveats of the study: The investigators did not determine what antigen specificity the expanded peripheral T cells had.

The chain employs TRBV19 and TRBJ2-7, with 7 bases aligning to TRBD1. The TCR originated in an adult with an advanced solid tumor such as melanoma, head and neck, liver or kidney cancer. This sample comprised CD4+ or CD8+ T cells sorted from blood, obtained in a trial of the OX40 agonist ivuxolimab. CDR3 sequence reads: CASSTRTGNSYEQYF. CDR3 bases: TGTGCCAGTAGTACTAGGACAGGTAACTCCTACGAGCAGTACTTC.